This TCR beta chain was identified during a study of cytomegalovirus exposure and HLA in healthy donors. Study results and caveats: Several V segments, TRBV6-2 and TRBV6-3 among them, could not be told apart and were dropped. A previous analysis found most TCR beta V segments productive roughly 90% or roughly 30% of the time. TCR beta chains numbering 150 to 200 were designated cytomegalovirus-associated.

Details on this clone: Its antigen remains unknown.

The junction had 6 bases not matched to a gene; V was cut back by 8 bases and J by 2 bases. The germline V gene encodes CDR1 PRHDT and CDR2 FYEKMQ (reference sequence). This CDR3 is 15 amino acids long. Each donor was nominally healthy when sampled (though unrecorded immune exposures were likely). The PCR employed 60 Vbeta primers together with 13 Jbeta primers. Method: immunoSEQ multiplex PCR; TCRdb's copy keeps in-frame clones and lacks some. The sample contains 150,000 to 200,000 clones, about 77% of which appear only once. What was sequenced was PBMCs. The J gene is TRBJ2-3, the V gene TRBV13; 11 nucleotides align to TRBD2. The sequence derives from a woman aged 30 to 39 in good health and CMV-seropositive. The CDR3, as DNA: TGTGCCAGCCGGAGACTAGCGGGATCCACAGATACGCAGTATTTT. This codes for CASRRLAGSTDTQYF.